This T cell receptor (beta chain) was captured in a study of blood T cells in healthy people across ages. Together with a sample-barcoded 5' primer, a J-beta primer mix was included in a second PCR lasting roughly 6 to 12 cycles. TCRdb passed the 5' RACE reads through MiXCR, listing each CDR3 protein once. This table has just over 800,000 distinct CDR3 sequences, approximately 67% appearing once. As for this clonotype: The antigen is not known. A junction boundary mismatches the germline segment, possibly from a read error.

Study-wide results and caveats: Unknown CMV status may confound age-related changes in expanded clones. Diversity was estimated from one million T cells, and these estimates were considered underestimates. A strong correlation was seen between TCR beta diversity and naive T cell percentage.

CDR3 length: 14 amino acids. The germline V gene encodes CDR1 MNHNY and CDR2 SVGAGI (reference sequence). Sequencing used blood. The chain recombines TRBV6-6 with TRBJ2-7; perhaps TRBD2 as D (6 bases). The clonotype originates from a man aged 25-45 years in good health. DNA for the CDR3: TGTGCCAGCTTTATGCGGGGTAGCTCCTACAAGCAGTACTTC. It encodes CASFMRGSSYKQYF.